The 13 T cell receptor beta chains reported below all come from one sample, sequenced in a study of T cell repertoires in cytomegalovirus infection. TCRdb reanalysed the reads using MiXCR and keeps one entry per CDR3 protein. The sample yields fewer than 1,000,000 distinct CDR3 sequences, approximately 31% seen once. These TCRs' antigens remain unknown. The specimen was cultured CD8+ T cells from PBMCs, collected from culture after CMV antigen stimulation. The receptors come from a human donor in good health (CMV status not recorded). Some clones in this sample may be carry-over from other donors' samples.

The gene calls are TRBV6-5 and TRBJ1-1; D is undetermined. This CDR3 comprises 11 residues. Germline lookup yields CDR1 MNHEY and CDR2 SVGAGI. V lost 8 bases and J 1 base, leaving 5 bases between the germline ends. Written as DNA, the CDR3 is TGTGCCAGCCTCAAGAACACTGAAGCTTTCTTT. This translates into CASLKNTEAFF.

The CDR3 is CASSLTGENTIEQFF. The DNA for the CDR3 is TGTGCCAGCAGCTTAACGGGGGAAAATACAATAGAGCAGTTCTTC. This chain connects TRBV7-6 to TRBJ2-1; maybe TRBD2 (6 bases). From germline, CDR1 is SGHVS and CDR2 FNYEAQ. Trimming removed 2 bases at V and 10 bases at J, with 18 bases between. The CDR3 covers 15 residues.

The chain recombines TRBV7-9 with TRBJ2-3; 7 bases match TRBD2. V shed 4 bases, J shed 2 bases, and the junction held 3 bases outside the gene matches. This CDR3 has 14 amino acids. The germline CDR1 and CDR2 sequences are SEHNR and FQNEAQ (reference sequence). Written as DNA, the CDR3 is TGTGCCAGCAGCTCAGCGGGGTACACAGATACGCAGTATTTT. It is translated as CASSSAGYTDTQYF.

The chain employs TRBV27 and TRBJ2-5; a weak D match, TRBD1 (5 bases). The CDR3 runs to 15 residues. Germline V lookup: CDR1 MNHEY, CDR2 SMNVEV (reference sequence). V lost 3 bases and J 1 base, leaving 12 bases between the germline ends. CDR3 nucleotides: TGTGCCAGCAGTTTCAGGGCGTACCTCCAAGAGACCCAGTACTTC. Its protein is CASSFRAYLQETQYF.

This clonotype has a single count. A much larger clone sits a single nucleotide away, making a read error possible. The chain has TRBV6-1 and TRBJ2-7; D unresolved. V was pared by 2 bases and J by 2 bases, with 10 bases between. CDR3 length equals 14 residues. Looked up from germline, CDR1 is MNHNS and CDR2 is SASEGT. For the CDR3, the DNA is TGTGCCAGCAGTGAATCTTTCACGACCTACGAGCAGTACGTC. As protein: CASSESFTTYEQYV.

This clonotype was found many times. The gene calls are TRBV7-8 and TRBJ2-7; D might be TRBD2 (6 bases). The V gene's germline CDR1 is SGHVS and CDR2 FQNEAQ. Trimming took off 7 bases at V and 2 bases at J, with 15 bases between the two ends. The CDR3 loop spans 14 amino acids. CDR3 nucleotides: TGTGCCAGCATTTTCGGAGGGGTTCCCTACGAGCAGTACTTC. Protein: CASIFGGVPYEQYF.

This clonotype has only a few counts. V gene TRBV7-8 combines with J gene TRBJ1-4; D is possibly TRBD1 (5 bases). The CDR3 totals 15 residues. The V and J ends lost 2 bases and 4 bases respectively, with 11 bases between them. Germline loops: CDR1 SGHVS, CDR2 FQNEAQ. As DNA, the CDR3 is TGTGCCAGCAGCTTACGGACAAGCTTTAATGAAAAACTGTTTTTT. Its protein product is CASSLRTSFNEKLFF.

This clonotype occurred a few times. The chain recombines TRBV27 with TRBJ1-1; the D gene is possibly TRBD1 (6 bases). This CDR3 contains 14 residues. The germline gives CDR1 MNHEY, CDR2 SMNVEV (reference sequence). V was cut by 4 bases and J by 5 bases, with 14 bases left in between. The CDR3 sequence is CASSSRGGPTEAFF. Written as DNA, the CDR3 is TGTGCCAGCAGTTCCCGGGGGGGGCCGACTGAAGCTTTCTTT.

The chain has TRBV6-4 and TRBJ2-1; D uncertain. This CDR3 has 14 amino acids. CDR1 is MRHNA, CDR2 SNTAGT, per germline. V was clipped by 4 bases and J by 2 bases, with 9 bases between them. CDR3 protein: CASSATRPYNEQFF. The CDR3 nucleotides are TGTGCCAGCAGTGCCACGCGACCCTACAATGAGCAGTTCTTC.

This clonotype was counted once. The chain uses TRBV4-3 and TRBJ2-6, with 7 nucleotides matching TRBD1. With 6 bases clipped from V and 0 bases from J, the junction kept 8 bases outside the gene matches. The CDR3 loop spans 17 amino acids. The germline CDR1 and CDR2 sequences are LGHNA and YSLEER. The CDR3 here is CASSPGTALSGANVLTF. For the CDR3, the DNA is TGCGCCAGCAGTCCCGGGACAGCTCTCTCTGGGGCCAACGTCCTGACTTTC.

The J gene is TRBJ2-4, the V gene TRBV6-1, with a tentative D call TRBD2 (6 bases). The CDR3 has 11 amino acids. The V end was cut by 6 bases, the J end by 15 bases, with 15 bases between. Germline V lookup: CDR1 MNHNS, CDR2 SASEGT. CDR3 residues: CASSPGTALYF. In DNA form, the CDR3 reads TGTGCCAGCAGCCCCGGGACTGCGCTGTACTTC.

The chain is built from TRBV4-1 and TRBJ1-6; a possible D gene is TRBD1 (6 bases). V was pared by 0 bases and J by 9 bases, with 12 bases between. Germline V gives CDR1 MGHRA, CDR2 YSYEKL. This CDR3 has 15 residues. The chain's CDR3 is CASSQENRVFSPLHF. DNA of the CDR3: TGCGCCAGCAGCCAAGAGAACAGGGTTTTTTCACCCCTCCACTTT.

This clonotype was detected only a few times. The V and J genes are TRBV2 and TRBJ2-1; 11 nucleotides align to TRBD2. CDR1 and CDR2 (germline): SNHLY, FYNNEI. Trimming cost V 4 bases and J 0 bases; bases outside gene matches: 2. The CDR3 sequence is 16 residues long. The CDR3 reads CASSVGLAGSYNEQFF. The DNA for the CDR3 is TGTGCCAGCAGTGTCGGACTAGCGGGCTCCTACAATGAGCAGTTCTTC.